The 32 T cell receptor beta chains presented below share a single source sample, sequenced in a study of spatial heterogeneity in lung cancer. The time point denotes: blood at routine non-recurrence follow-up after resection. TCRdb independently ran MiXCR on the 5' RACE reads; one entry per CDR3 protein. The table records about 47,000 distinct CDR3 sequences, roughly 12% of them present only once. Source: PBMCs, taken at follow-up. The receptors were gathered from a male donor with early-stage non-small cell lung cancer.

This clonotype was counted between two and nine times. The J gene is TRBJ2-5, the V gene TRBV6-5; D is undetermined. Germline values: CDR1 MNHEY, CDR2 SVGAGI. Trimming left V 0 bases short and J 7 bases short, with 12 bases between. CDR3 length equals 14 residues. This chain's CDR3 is CASSYSPDVLTQYF. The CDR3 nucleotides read TGTGCCAGCAGTTACTCGCCGGACGTACTGACCCAGTACTTC.

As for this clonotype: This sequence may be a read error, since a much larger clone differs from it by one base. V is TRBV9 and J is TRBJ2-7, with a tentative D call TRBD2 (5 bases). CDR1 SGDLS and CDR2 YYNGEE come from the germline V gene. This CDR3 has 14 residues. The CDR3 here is CVSSLLGGSHEQYF. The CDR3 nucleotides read TGTGTCAGCAGCTTGCTTGGAGGTTCCCACGAGCAGTACTTC.

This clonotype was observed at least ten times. CDR3 DNA: TGCGCCAGCAGCTCCCAGGGTGGCGGAACCAAAAACATTCAGTACTTC. This translates into CASSSQGGGTKNIQYF. The chain has TRBV5-1 and TRBJ2-4; tentatively, D is TRBD1 (5 bases). CDR1 is SGHRS, CDR2 YFSETQ, per germline. The V gene lost 3 bases and the J gene lost 2 bases, with 15 bases spanning the gap. The CDR3 has 16 residues.

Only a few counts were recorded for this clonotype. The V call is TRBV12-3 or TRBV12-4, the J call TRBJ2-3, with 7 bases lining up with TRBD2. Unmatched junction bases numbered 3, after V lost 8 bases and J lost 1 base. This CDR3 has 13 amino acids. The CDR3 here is CASLSGGTDTQYF. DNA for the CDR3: TGTGCCAGCTTAAGCGGGGGCACAGATACGCAGTATTTT.

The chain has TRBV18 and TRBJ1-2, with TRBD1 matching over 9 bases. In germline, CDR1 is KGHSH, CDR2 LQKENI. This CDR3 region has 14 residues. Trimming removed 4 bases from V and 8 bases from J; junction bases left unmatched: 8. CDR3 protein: CASSLRTGDEGYTF. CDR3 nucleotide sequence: TGTGCCAGCTCACTCCGGACAGGGGATGAAGGCTACACCTTC.

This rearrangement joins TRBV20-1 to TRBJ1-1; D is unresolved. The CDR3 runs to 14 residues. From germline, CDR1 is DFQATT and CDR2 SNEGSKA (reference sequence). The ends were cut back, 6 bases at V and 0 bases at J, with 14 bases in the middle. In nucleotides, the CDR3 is TGCAGTGCCCCGCTGATGGACTTGAACACTGAAGCTTTCTTT. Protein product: CSAPLMDLNTEAFF.

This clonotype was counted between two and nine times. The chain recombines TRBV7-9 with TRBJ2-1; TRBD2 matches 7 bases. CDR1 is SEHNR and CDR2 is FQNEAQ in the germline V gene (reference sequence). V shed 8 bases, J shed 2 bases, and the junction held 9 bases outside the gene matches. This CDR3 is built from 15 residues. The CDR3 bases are TGTGCCAGCCGCCGGGGCGGGGGTACCTACAATGAGCAGTTCTTC. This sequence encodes CASRRGGGTYNEQFF.

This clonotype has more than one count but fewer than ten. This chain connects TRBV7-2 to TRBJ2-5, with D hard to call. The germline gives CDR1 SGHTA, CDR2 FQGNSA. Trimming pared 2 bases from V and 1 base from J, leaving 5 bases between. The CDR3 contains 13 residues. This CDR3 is CASSLSSQETQYF. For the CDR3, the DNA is TGTGCCAGCAGCTTAAGCTCCCAAGAGACCCAGTACTTC.

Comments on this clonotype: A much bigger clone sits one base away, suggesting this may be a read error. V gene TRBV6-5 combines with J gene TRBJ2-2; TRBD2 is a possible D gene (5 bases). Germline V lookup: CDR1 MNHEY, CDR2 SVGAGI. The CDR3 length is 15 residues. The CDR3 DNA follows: TGTGCCAGCAGTTATGACCCCAGGCAGTCCGGGGAGCTGTCTTTT. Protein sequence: CASSYDPRQSGELSF.

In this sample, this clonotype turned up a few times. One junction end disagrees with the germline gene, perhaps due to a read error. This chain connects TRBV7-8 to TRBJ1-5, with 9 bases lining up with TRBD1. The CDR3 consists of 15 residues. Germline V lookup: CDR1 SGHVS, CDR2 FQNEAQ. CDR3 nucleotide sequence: TGTGCCACCAGCCTCGGGGACAGGGAGTTTCAGCCCCAGCATTTT. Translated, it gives CATSLGDREFQPQHF.

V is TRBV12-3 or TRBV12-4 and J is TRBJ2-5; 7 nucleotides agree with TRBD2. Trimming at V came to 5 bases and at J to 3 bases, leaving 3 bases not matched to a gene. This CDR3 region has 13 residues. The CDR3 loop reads CASSDTSEETQYF. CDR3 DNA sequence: TGTGCCAGCAGTGATACTAGCGAAGAGACCCAGTACTTC.

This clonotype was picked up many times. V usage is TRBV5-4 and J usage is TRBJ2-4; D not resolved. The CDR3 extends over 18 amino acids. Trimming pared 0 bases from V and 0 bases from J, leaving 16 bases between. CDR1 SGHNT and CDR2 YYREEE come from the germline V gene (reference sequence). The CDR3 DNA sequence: TGTGCCAGCAGCTTGGAGTCAGGTCCCCGTCGAGCCAAAAACATTCAGTACTTC. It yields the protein CASSLESGPRRAKNIQYF.

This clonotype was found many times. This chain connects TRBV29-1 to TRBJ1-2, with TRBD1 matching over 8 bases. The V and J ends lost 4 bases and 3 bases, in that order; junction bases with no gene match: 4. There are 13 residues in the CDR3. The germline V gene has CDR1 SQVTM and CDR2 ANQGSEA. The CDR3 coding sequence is TGCAGCGTTGCGGCGACAGGGGACTATGGCTACACCTTC. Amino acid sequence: CSVAATGDYGYTF.

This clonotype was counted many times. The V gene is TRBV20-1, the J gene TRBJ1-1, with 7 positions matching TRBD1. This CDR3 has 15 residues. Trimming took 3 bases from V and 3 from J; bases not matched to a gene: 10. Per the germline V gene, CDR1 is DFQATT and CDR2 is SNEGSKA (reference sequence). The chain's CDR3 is CSARRRGFGYTEAFF. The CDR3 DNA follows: TGCAGTGCTAGGCGCAGGGGGTTTGGGTACACTGAAGCTTTCTTT.

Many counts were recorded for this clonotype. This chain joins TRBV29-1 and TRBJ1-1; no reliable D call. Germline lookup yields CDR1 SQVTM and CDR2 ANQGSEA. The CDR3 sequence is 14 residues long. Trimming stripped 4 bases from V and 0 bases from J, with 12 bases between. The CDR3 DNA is TGCAGCGTTGGGTCCGGAGTCATGAACACTGAAGCTTTCTTT. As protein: CSVGSGVMNTEAFF.

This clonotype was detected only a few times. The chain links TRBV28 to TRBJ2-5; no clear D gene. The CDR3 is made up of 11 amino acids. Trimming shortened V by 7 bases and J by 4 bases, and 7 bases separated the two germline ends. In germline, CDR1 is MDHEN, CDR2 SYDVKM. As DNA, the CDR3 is TGTGCCAGCACCCTGAGAGAGACCCAGTACTTC. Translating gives CASTLRETQYF. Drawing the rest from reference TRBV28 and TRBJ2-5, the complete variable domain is DVKVTQSSRYLVKRTGEKVFLECVQDMDHENMFWYRQDPGLGLRLIYFSYDVKMKEKGDIPEGYSVSREKKERFSLILESASTNQTSMYLCASTLRETQYFGPGTRLLVL.

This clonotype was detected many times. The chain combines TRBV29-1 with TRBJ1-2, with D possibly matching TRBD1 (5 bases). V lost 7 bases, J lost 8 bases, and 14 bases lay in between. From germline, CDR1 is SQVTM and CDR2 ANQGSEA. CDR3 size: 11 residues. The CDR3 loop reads CSAFGGRGYTF. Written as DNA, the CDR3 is TGCAGCGCGTTTGGGGGAAGGGGCTACACCTTC.

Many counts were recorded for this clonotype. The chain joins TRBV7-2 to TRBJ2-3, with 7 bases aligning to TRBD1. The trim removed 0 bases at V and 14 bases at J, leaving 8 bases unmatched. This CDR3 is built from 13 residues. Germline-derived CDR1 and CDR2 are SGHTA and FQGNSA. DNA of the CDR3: TGTGCCAGCAGCTTAGCGCGAAGGGGGCATGCGTATTTT. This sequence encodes CASSLARRGHAYF.

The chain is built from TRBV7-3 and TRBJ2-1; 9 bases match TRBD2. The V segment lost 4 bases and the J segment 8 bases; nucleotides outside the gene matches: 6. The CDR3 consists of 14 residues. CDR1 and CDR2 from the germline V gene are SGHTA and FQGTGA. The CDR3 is CASSSSGGQDEQFF. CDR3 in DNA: TGTGCCAGCAGCTCCAGCGGGGGGCAGGATGAGCAGTTCTTC.

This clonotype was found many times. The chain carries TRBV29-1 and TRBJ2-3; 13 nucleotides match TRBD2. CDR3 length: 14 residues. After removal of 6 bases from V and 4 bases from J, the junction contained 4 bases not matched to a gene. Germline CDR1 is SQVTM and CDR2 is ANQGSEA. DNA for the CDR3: TGCAGCGTGAGGACTAGCGGGAGTCCAGATACGCAGTATTTT. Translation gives CSVRTSGSPDTQYF.

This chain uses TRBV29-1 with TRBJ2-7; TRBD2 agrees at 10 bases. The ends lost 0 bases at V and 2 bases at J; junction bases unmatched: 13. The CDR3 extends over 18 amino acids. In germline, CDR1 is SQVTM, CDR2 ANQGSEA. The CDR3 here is CSVEDVGSPAGGPYEQYF. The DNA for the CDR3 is TGCAGCGTTGAAGATGTGGGGTCCCCAGCGGGAGGGCCCTACGAGCAGTACTTC.

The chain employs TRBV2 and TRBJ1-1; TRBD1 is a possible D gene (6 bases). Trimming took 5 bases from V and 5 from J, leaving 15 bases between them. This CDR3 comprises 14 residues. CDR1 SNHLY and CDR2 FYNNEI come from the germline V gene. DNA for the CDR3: TGTGCCAGCAGTTTGGGCAGGGGAGTAACTGAAGCTTTCTTT. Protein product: CASSLGRGVTEAFF.

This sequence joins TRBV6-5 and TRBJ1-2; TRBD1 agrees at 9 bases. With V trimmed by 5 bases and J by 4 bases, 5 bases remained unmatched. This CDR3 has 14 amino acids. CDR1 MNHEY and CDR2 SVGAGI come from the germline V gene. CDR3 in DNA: TGTGCCAGCAGTACGGACAGGGGTCCCTATGGCTACACCTTC. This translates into CASSTDRGPYGYTF.

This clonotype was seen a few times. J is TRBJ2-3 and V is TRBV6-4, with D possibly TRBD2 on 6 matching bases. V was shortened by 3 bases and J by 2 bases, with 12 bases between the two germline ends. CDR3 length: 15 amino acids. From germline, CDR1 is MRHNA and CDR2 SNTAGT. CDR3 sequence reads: CASSELAGNTDTQYF. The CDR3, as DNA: TGTGCCAGCAGTGAGCTGGCGGGGAACACAGATACGCAGTATTTT.

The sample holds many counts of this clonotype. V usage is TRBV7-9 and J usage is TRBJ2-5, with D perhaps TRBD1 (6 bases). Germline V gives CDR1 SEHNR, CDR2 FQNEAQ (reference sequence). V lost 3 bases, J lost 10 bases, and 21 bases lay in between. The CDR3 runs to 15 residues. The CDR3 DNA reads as TGTGCCAGCAGCTTCCCTGGGATTACAGGGATGGGCCAGTACTTC. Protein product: CASSFPGITGMGQYF.

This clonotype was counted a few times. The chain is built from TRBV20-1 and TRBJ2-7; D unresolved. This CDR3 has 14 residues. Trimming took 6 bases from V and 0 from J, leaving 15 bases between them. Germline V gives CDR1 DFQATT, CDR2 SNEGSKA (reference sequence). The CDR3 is CSASPTSFSYEQYF. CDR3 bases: TGCAGTGCCAGCCCAACCTCCTTCTCCTACGAGCAGTACTTC.

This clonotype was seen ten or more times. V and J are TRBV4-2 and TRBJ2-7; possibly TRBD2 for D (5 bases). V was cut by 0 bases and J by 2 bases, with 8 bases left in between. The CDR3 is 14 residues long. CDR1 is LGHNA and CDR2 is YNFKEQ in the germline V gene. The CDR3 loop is CASSQEDLAYEQYF. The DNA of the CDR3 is TGTGCCAGCAGCCAAGAGGACTTAGCCTACGAGCAGTACTTC.

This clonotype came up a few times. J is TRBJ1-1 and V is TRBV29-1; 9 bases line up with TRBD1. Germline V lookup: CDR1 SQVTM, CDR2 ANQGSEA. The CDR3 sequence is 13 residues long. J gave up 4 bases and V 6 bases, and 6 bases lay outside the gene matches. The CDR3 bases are TGCAGCGTCGTGACAGGGGGTCGCACTGAAGCTTTCTTT. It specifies CSVVTGGRTEAFF.

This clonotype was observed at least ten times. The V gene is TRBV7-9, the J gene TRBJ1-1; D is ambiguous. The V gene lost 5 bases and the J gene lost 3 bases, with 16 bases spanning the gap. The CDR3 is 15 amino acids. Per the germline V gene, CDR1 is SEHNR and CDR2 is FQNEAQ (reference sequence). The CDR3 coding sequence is TGTGCCAGCAGCCTAAGGACCGGAACCTACACTGAAGCTTTCTTT. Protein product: CASSLRTGTYTEAFF.

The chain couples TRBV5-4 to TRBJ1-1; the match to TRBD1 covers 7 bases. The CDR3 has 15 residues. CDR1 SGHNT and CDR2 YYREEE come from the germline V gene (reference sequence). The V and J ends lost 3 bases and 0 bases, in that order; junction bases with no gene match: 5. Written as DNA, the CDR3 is TGTGCCAGCAGCTCAGGGGGAACGATGAACACTGAAGCTTTCTTT. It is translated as CASSSGGTMNTEAFF.

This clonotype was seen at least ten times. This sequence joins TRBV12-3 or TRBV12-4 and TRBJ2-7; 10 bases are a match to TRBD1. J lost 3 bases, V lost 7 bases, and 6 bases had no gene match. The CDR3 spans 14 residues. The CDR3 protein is CASTRTGGNYEQYF. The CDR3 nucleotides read TGTGCCAGCACTCGGACAGGGGGGAACTACGAGCAGTACTTC.

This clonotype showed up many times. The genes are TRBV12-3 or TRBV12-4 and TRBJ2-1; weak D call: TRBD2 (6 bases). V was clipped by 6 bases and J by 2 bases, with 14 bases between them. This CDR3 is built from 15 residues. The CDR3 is CASRNRGSAYNEQFF. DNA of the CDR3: TGTGCCAGCAGGAATCGGGGGTCCGCCTACAATGAGCAGTTCTTC.